The rows below give T cell receptor beta chains drawn from one sample of a study of breast tumors, draining lymph nodes, adjacent tissues. TCRdb reprocessed the multiplex PCR reads with MiXCR, giving one entry per CDR3 protein. In the table there are tens of thousands of distinct CDR3 sequences, more than 20% of which are singletons. The sequenced sample was breast tumor tissue. These receptors were obtained from a female donor with breast cancer. Some clones in this sample may be carry-over from other donors' samples. Both conserved end residues are part of each CDR3. The order of the fields is V gene, CDR3 length, clone size, D gene, J gene, CDR3 DNA, CDR3 protein. A D gene is named only where the DNA matches it firmly. The size of a clone is reported for some rows only, either as once, few or many, or as a class for expanded clones.

v_gene: TRBV2
len: 15
abundance: many
d_gene: TRBD1
j_gene: TRBJ1-6
CDR3nt: TGTGCCAGCAGCGCAGGGGGCGCCGCATTTTCACCCCTCCACTTT
CDR3aa: CASSAGGAAFSPLHF

v_gene: TRBV20-1
len: 14
abundance: medium-sized
d_gene: -
j_gene: TRBJ2-7
CDR3nt: TGCAGTGCTAGACAGGGGAATATAGCCTACGAGCAGTACTTC
CDR3aa: CSARQGNIAYEQYF

v_gene: TRBV4-1
len: 15
abundance: -
d_gene: -
j_gene: TRBJ1-2
CDR3nt: TGCGTCAGCAGCTGGGACGGTACGACTAACAATGGCTACACCTTC
CDR3aa: CVSSWDGTTNNGYTF

v_gene: TRBV6-2/TRBV6-3
len: 12
abundance: few
d_gene: -
j_gene: TRBJ2-5
CDR3nt: TGTGCCAGTACTGACAGACAAGAGACCCAGTACTTC
CDR3aa: CASTDRQETQYF

v_gene: TRBV7-2
len: 16
abundance: many
d_gene: -
j_gene: TRBJ1-6
CDR3nt: TGTGCCAGCAGCTTAGCCAGGGCAGTTCGTAATTCACCCCTCCACTTT
CDR3aa: CASSLARAVRNSPLHF

v_gene: TRBV30
len: 13
abundance: many
d_gene: -
j_gene: TRBJ1-3
CDR3nt: TGTGCCCGCACCACAGGGCCTGGAAACACCATATATTTT
CDR3aa: CARTTGPGNTIYF

v_gene: TRBV6-1
len: 14
abundance: many
d_gene: -
j_gene: TRBJ1-2
CDR3nt: TGTGCCAGCAGTGAAATCGGGGGGGGTTATGGCTACACCTTC
CDR3aa: CASSEIGGGYGYTF

v_gene: TRBV27
len: 12
abundance: many
d_gene: TRBD1
j_gene: TRBJ2-7
CDR3nt: TGTGCCAGCGGACAGGTCGCCTACGAGCAGTACTTC
CDR3aa: CASGQVAYEQYF

v_gene: TRBV24-1
len: 17
abundance: many
d_gene: TRBD1
j_gene: TRBJ2-1
CDR3nt: TGTGCCACCAGTGACCGTACGGACAGGGGTAACTACAATGAGCAGTTCTTC
CDR3aa: CATSDRTDRGNYNEQFF

v_gene: TRBV12-3/TRBV12-4
len: 14
abundance: many
d_gene: -
j_gene: TRBJ1-5
CDR3nt: TGTGCCAGCAGTCAGACAGGAAACAATCAGCCCCAGCATTTT
CDR3aa: CASSQTGNNQPQHF